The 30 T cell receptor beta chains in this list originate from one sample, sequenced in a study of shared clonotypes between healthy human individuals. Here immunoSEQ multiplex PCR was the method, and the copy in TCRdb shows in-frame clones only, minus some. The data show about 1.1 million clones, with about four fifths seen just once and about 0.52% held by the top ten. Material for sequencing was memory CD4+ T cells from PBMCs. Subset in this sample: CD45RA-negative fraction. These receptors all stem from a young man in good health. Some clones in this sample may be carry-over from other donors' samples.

The CDR3: CASSLDLQGEAFF. The CDR3 DNA reads TGTGCCAGCAGCTTAGATCTACAGGGTGAAGCTTTCTTT. V usage is TRBV11-2 and J usage is TRBJ1-1, with D possibly being TRBD1 (6 bases). Germline values: CDR1 SGHAT, CDR2 FQNNGV. CDR3 size: 13 residues. V was clipped by 0 bases and J by 7 bases, with 9 bases between them.

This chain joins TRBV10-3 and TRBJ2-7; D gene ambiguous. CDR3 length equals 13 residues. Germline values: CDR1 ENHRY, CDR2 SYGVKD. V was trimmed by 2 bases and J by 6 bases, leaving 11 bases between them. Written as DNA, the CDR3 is TGTGCCATCAGTGAGACAGATCCACCCGAGCAGTACTTC. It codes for CAISETDPPEQYF.

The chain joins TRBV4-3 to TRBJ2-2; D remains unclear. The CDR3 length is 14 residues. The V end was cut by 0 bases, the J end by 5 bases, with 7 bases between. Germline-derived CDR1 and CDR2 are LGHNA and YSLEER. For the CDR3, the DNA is TGCGCCAGCAGCCAAGAGGGTGGGACCGGGGAGCTGTTTTTT. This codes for CASSQEGGTGELFF.

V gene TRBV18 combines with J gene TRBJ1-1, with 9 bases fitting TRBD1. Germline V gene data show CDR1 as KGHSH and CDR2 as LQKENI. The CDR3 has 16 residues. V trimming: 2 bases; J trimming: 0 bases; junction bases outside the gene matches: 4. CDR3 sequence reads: CASSPVTGGMNTEAFF. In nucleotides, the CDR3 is TGTGCCAGCTCACCAGTTACAGGGGGCATGAACACTGAAGCTTTCTTT.

DNA for the CDR3: TGTGCCAGCAGTGAATCGGGCATCCAAGAGACCCAGTACTTC. The encoded protein is CASSESGIQETQYF. The chain combines TRBV6-1 with TRBJ2-5; D is ambiguous. The ends were cut back, 2 bases at V and 1 base at J, with 8 bases in the middle. Germline lookup yields CDR1 MNHNS and CDR2 SASEGT. The CDR3 runs 14 residues.

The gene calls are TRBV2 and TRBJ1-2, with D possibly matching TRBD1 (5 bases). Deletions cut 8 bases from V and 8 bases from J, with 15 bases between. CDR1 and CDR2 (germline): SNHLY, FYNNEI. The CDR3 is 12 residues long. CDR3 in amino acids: CASAPLWGGYTF. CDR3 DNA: TGTGCCAGCGCTCCACTATGGGGGGGCTACACCTTC.

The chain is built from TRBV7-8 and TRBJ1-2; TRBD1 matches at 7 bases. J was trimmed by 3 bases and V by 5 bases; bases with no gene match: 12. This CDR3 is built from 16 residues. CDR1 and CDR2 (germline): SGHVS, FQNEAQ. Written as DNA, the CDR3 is TGTGCCAGCAGCGCCCGTTTACAGGGGAGTGACTATGGCTACACCTTC. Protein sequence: CASSARLQGSDYGYTF.

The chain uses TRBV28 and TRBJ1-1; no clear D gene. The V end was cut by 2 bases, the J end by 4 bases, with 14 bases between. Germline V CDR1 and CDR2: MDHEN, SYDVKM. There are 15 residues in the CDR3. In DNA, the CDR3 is TGTGCCAGCAGTTTACCGGTCCGAGAGACCACTGAAGCTTTCTTT. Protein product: CASSLPVRETTEAFF. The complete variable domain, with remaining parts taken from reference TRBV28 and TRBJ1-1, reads DVKVTQSSRYLVKRTGEKVFLECVQDMDHENMFWYRQDPGLGLRLIYFSYDVKMKEKGDIPEGYSVSREKKERFSLILESASTNQTSMYLCASSLPVRETTEAFFGQGTRLTVV.

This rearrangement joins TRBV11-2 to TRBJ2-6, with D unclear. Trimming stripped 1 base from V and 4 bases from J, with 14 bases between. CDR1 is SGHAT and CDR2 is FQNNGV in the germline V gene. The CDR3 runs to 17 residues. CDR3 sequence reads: CASSLGVVASGANVLTF. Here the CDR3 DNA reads TGTGCCAGCAGCTTAGGAGTTGTGGCTTCAGGGGCCAACGTCCTGACTTTC.

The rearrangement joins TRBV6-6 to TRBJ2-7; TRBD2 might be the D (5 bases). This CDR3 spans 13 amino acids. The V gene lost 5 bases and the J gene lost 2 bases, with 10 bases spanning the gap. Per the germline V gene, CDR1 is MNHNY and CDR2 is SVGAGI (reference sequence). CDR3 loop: CASSPQRPYEQYF. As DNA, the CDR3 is TGTGCCAGCAGTCCTCAGCGGCCCTACGAGCAGTACTTC.

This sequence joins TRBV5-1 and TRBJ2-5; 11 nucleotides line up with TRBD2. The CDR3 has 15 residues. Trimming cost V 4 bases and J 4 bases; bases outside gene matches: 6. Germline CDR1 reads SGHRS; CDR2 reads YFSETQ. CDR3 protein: CASSLLGTSGETQYF. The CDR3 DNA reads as TGCGCCAGCAGCCTGTTAGGGACTAGCGGAGAGACCCAGTACTTC.

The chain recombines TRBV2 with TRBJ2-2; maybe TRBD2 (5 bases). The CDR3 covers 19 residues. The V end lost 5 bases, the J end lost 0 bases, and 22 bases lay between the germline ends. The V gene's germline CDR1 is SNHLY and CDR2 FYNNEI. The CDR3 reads CASSPNFGRAAANTGELFF. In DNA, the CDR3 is TGTGCCAGCAGTCCCAACTTTGGGCGGGCCGCCGCGAACACCGGGGAGCTGTTTTTT.

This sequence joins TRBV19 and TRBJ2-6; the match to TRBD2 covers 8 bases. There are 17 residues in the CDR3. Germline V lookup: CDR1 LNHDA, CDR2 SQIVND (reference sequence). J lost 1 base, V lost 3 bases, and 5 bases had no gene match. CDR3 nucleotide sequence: TGTGCCAGTAGTATGCGGGGGGCCAGTTCTGGGGCCAACGTCCTGACTTTC. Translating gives CASSMRGASSGANVLTF.

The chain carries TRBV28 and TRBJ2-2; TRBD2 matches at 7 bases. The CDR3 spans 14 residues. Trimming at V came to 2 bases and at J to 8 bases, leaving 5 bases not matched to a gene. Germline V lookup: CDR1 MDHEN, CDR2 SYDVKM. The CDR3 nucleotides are TGTGCCAGCAGTTTAGCGGGAGCTGGGGGGGAGCTGTTTTTT. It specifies CASSLAGAGGELFF.

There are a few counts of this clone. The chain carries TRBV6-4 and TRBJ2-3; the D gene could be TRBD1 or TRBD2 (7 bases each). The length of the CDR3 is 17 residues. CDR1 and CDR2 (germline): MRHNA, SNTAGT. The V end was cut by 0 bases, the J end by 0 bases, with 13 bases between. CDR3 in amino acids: CASSDSKRDRSTDTQYF. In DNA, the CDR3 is TGTGCCAGCAGTGACTCGAAGCGGGACAGAAGCACAGATACGCAGTATTTT.

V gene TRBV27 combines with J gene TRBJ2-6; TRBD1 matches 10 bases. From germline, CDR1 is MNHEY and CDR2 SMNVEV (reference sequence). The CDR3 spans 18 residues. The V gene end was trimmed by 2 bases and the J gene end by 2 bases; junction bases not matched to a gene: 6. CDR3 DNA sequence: TGTGCCAGCAGTTTAACCGGGACAGGGGCGGCTGGGGCCAACGTCCTGACTTTC. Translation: CASSLTGTGAAGANVLTF.

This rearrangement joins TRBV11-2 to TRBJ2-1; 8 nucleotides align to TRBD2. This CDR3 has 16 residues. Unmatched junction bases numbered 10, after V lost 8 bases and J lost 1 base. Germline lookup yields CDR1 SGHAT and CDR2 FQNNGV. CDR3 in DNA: TGTGCCAGCCGTAGGGGCGGGGGGTCTTCCTACAATGAGCAGTTCTTC. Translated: CASRRGGGSSYNEQFF.

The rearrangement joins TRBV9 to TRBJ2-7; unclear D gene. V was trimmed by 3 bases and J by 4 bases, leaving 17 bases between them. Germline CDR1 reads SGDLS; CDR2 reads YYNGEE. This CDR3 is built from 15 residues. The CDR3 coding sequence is TGTGCCAGCAGCGCGGGTCCTCCCAGGCTGTACGAGCAGTACTTC. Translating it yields CASSAGPPRLYEQYF.

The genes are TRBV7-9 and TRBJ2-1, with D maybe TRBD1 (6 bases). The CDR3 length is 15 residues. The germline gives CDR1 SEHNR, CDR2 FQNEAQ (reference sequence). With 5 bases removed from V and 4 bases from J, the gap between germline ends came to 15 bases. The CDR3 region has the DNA TGTGCCAGCAGCCCAAAACCAGGGGAATACAATGAGCAGTTCTTC. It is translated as CASSPKPGEYNEQFF.

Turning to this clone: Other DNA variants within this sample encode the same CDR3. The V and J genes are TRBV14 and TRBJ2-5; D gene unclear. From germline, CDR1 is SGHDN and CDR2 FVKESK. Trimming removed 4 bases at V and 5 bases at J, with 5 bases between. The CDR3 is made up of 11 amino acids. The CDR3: CASSLSETQYF. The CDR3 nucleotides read TGTGCCAGCAGCCTGAGCGAGACCCAGTACTTC.

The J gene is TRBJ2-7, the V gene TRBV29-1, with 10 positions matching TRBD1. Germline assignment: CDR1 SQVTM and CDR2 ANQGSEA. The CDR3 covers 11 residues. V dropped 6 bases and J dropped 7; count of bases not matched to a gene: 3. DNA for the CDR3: TGCAGCGTCGAGGACAGGGGGGAGCAGTACTTC. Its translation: CSVEDRGEQYF.

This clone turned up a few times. CDR3 nucleotide sequence: TGTGCCAGCAGCTTATGGGAAAACGGGGAGCTGTTTTTT. Translating it yields CASSLWENGELFF. The J gene is TRBJ2-2, the V gene TRBV7-3, with unresolved D. The germline V gene encodes CDR1 SGHTA and CDR2 FQGTGA. V lost 2 bases and J lost 7, with 8 bases in between. The CDR3 loop spans 13 amino acids.

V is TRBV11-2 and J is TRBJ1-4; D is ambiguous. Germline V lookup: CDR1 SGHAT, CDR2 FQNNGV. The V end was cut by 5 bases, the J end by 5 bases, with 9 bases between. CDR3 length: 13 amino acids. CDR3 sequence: CASSRTENEKLFF. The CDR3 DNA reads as TGTGCCAGCAGCAGGACGGAGAATGAAAAACTGTTTTTT.

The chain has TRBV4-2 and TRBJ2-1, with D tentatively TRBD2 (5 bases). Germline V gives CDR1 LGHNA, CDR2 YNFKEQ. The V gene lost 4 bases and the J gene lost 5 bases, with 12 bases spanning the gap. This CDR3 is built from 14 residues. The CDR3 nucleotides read TGTGCCAGCAGCCCCTCGGGAAGCGACAATGAGCAGTTCTTC. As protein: CASSPSGSDNEQFF.

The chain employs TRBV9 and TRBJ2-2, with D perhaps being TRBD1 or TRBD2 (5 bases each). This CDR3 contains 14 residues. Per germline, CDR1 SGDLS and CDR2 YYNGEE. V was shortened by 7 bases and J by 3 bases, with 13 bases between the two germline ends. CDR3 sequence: CASRQRAYTGELFF. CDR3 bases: TGTGCCAGCCGACAGAGGGCGTACACCGGGGAGCTGTTTTTT.

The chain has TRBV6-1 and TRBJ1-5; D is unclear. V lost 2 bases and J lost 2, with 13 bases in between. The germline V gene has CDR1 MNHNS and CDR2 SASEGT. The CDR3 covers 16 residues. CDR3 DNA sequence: TGTGCCAGCAGTGAACCCCACGGGGAAGGCAATCAGCCCCAGCATTTT. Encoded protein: CASSEPHGEGNQPQHF.

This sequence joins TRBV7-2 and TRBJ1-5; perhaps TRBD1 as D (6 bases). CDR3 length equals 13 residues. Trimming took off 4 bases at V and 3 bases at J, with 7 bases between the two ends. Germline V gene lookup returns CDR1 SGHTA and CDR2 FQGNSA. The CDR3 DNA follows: TGTGCCAGCAGCTGGGGGCTCAATCAGCCCCAGCATTTT. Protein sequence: CASSWGLNQPQHF.

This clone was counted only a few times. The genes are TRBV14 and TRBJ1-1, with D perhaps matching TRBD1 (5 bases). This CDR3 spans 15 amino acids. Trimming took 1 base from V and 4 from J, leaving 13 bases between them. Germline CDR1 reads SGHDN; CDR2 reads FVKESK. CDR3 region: CASSQVWQGGTEAFF. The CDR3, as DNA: TGTGCCAGCAGCCAAGTTTGGCAGGGAGGCACTGAAGCTTTCTTT.

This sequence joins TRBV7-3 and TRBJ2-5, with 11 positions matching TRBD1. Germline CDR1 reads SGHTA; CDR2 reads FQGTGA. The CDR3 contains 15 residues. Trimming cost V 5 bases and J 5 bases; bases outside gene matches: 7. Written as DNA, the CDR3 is TGTGCCAGCAGCCCCAGGACAGGGGGCTGGGAGACCCAGTACTTC. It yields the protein CASSPRTGGWETQYF.

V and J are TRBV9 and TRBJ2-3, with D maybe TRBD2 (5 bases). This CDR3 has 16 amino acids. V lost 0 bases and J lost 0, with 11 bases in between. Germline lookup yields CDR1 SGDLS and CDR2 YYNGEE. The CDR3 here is CASSVAVPGSTDTQYF. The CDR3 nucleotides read TGTGCCAGCAGCGTAGCCGTCCCGGGGAGCACAGATACGCAGTATTTT.